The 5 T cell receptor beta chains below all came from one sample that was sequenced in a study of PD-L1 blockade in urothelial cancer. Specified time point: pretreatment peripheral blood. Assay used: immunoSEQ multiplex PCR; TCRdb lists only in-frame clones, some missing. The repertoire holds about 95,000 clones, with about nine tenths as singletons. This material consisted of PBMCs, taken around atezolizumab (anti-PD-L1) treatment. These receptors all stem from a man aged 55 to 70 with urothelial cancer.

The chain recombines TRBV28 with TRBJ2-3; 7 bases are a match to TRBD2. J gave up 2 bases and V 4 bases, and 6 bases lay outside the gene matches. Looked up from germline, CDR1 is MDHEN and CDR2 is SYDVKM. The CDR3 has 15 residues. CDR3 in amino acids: CASSSTAGVTDTQYF. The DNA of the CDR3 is TGTGCCAGCAGTTCGACGGCGGGGGTCACAGATACGCAGTATTTT.

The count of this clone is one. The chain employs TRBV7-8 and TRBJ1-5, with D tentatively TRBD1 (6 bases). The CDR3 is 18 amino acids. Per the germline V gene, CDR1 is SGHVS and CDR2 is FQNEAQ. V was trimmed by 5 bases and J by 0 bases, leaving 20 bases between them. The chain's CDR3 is CASSQEEPGVGSNQPQHF. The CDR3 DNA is TGTGCCAGCAGCCAAGAGGAGCCAGGGGTGGGTAGCAATCAGCCCCAGCATTTT.

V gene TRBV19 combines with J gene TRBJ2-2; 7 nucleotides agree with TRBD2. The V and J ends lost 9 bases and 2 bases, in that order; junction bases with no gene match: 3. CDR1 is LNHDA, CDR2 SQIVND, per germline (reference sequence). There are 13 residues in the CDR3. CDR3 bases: TGTGCCAGGAGGGACTATAACACCGGGGAGCTGTTTTTT. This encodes CARRDYNTGELFF.

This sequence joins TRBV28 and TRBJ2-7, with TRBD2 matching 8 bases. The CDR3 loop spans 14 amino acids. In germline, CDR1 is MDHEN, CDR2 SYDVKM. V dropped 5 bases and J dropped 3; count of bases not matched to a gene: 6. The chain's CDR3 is CASSQSGTSYEQYF. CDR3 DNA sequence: TGTGCCAGCAGTCAGTCCGGGACTAGCTACGAGCAGTACTTC.

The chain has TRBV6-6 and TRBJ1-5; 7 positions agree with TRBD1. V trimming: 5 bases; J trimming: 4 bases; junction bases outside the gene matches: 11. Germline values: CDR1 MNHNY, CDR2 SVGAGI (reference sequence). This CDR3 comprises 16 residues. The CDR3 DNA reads TGTGCCAGCAGTGGCCCCAGACAGGGTGGGAATCAGCCCCAGCATTTT. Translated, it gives CASSGPRQGGNQPQHF.